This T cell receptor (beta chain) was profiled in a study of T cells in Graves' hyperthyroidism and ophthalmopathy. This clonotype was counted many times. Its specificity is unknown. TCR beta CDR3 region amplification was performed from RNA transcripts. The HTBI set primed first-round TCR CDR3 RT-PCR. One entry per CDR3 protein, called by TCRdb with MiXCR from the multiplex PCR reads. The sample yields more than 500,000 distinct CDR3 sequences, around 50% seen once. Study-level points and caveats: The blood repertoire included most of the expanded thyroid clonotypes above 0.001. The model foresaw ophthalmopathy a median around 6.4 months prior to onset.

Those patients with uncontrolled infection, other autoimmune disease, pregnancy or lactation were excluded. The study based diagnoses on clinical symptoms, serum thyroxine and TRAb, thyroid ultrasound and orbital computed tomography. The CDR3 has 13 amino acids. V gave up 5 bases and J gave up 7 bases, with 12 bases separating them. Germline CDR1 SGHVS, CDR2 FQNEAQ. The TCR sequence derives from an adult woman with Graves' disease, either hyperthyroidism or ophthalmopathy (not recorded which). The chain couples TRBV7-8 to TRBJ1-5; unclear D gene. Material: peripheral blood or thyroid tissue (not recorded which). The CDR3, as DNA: TGTGCCAGCAGCCGAGGACCGAACCAGCCCCAGCATTTT. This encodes CASSRGPNQPQHF.